This entry features one TCR beta chain sequence. Its antigen target is currently unknown. The entry originates in a study of monozygotic twins with inflammatory bowel disease (dated by TCRdb to the late 2010s). The study in broad terms: A total of some 28 monozygotic twin pairs were included in the full study, comprising nine German pairs (four IBD-concordant, five IBD-discordant) and 19 IBD-discordant Danish pairs. The search for disease-associated traits relied mainly on comparing, within discordant pairs, IBD patients with their genetically identical healthy co-twins. Each individual had, on average, about 151 000 unique TCRalpha sequences and 181 000 unique TCRbeta sequences available for analysis.

From each donor, a roughly 2.4 ml peripheral blood sample was collected into PAXgene tubes and kept at -80 degrees C. Without any T cell sorting, total RNA was extracted from whole blood using the PAXgene blood miRNA kit on an automated QIAcube. Deep TCRalpha and TCRbeta repertoire profiling with unique molecular barcoding was performed on peripheral blood of monozygotic twin pairs concordant or discordant for inflammatory bowel disease. Smoking habits were recorded for all twin pairs, and each individual was classified as a current, former or never smoker. Here is what the overall study found, with its caveats: TCRbeta repertoire diversity, by inverse Simpson index, was decreased in IBD patients compared with their healthy co-twins. Because patients received different immunosuppressive treatments, the repertoires may have picked up extra background noise and variability between individuals. Different T cell subtypes could not be distinguished in the analysis. Repertoire similarity did not differ between concordant and discordant twins, possibly due to limited statistical power. Compared with healthy twins, IBD patients had fewer clonotypes in common with other individuals, a difference most pronounced in patients showing signs of disease activity. No single strong signal or clonotype linked to IBD turned up in the results, so the idea that one exists was not supported.

Receptor amplification or capture employed 5' RACE. Each TCR library was prepared from 3,500 to 4,500 ng of total RNA. For each sample, cDNA was synthesized in eight separate reactions using SMARTScribe reverse transcriptase. During cDNA synthesis, unique molecular identifiers containing a 6-nucleotide sample barcode were introduced by template switching. TCRalpha and TCRbeta cDNA was amplified in two nested PCRs of around 15 and 10 cycles, and bead purification was carried out after each PCR. Before amplification, cDNA was treated with uracil DNA-glycosylase and purified using the QIAquick PCR purification kit. In the second PCR, Illumina TruSeq-compatible adapters and sample-specific barcodes were added. Library quality and concentration were checked on TapeStation and Qubit, and libraries were pooled at around 5.3 ng each. Sequencing of the pooled libraries was done on an Illumina HiSeq2500 single-index Rapid Run using custom sequencing primers and 2 x 100 bp reads. In the source study's methods: PCR and sequencing errors were corrected by UMI-based consensus assembly using MiGEC version 1.2.6. MiXCR version 2.1.1 was used to carry out V(D)J alignment, clonotype assembly and CDR3 extraction. Gene usage, clonotype sharing and MAIT/NKT TCR abundance were normalised by analysing the top 1000, 10 000 and 20 000 clonotypes per sample. After downsampling to 27 000 UMIs, diversity was calculated as the inverse Simpson index using the vegan R package. Paired Mann-Whitney U tests were applied to discordant twin pairs, and Benjamini-Hochberg correction was used for multiple testing. Reads reprocessed by TCRdb are summarized as one entry per CDR3 protein sequence, and DNA is absent. The V and J calls and clone size come from TCRdb's table, not from the authors' own analysis. The sample's records list over 120,000 distinct CDR3 sequences. Over 1% of the sample is taken by the ten largest.

CDR1 and CDR2, looked up from the germline V gene (reference sequence), are DFQATT and SNEGSKA. From its cysteine to its phenylalanine, the CDR3 spans 14 amino acids. The record lacks a DNA sequence. This chain is built from TRBV20-1 and TRBJ1-1. The clonotype comes from a human donor with ulcerative colitis or Crohn's disease, or a healthy co-twin of an affected twin (not recorded which). Sequencing was done on a sample of blood. The CDR3 here reads CSARDLEALVEAFF.